Below are 19 T cell receptor beta chains sequenced from a single sample in a study. TCRdb ran MiXCR on the 5' RACE reads and lists one entry per CDR3 protein. The table lists approximately 40,000 distinct CDR3 sequences, under 20% of them singletons. What was sequenced was naive CD4+ T cells sorted from a lymph node. Noted subset: naive CD4+ T cells, CD4+CD45RA+CD25-. These receptors originate from a female donor with breast cancer.

This clonotype was detected a few times. The chain is built from TRBV4-3 and TRBJ1-1; D not resolved. Looked up from germline, CDR1 is LGHNA and CDR2 is YSLEER. The V gene lost 4 bases and the J gene lost 1 base, with 22 bases spanning the gap. The length of the CDR3 is 18 residues. The CDR3 here is CASSLTTPLTNPNTEAFF. Written as DNA, the CDR3 is TGCGCCAGCAGCCTTACAACCCCTCTGACCAACCCGAACACTGAAGCTTTCTTT.

The sample holds a few counts of this clonotype. The rearrangement uses TRBV20-1 and TRBJ2-7; D uncertain. The length of the CDR3 is 14 residues. In germline, CDR1 is DFQATT, CDR2 SNEGSKA (reference sequence). The V and J ends lost 5 bases and 2 bases respectively, with 16 bases between them. The CDR3 spells CSAESDYNPYEQYF. CDR3 coding DNA: TGCAGTGCTGAGAGCGATTACAACCCCTACGAGCAGTACTTC.

This sequence joins TRBV4-1 and TRBJ2-5; D is possibly TRBD1 or TRBD2 (5 bases each). CDR3 length: 16 residues. Trimming cost V 1 base and J 0 bases, with 12 bases left between them. CDR1 and CDR2 from the germline V gene are MGHRA and YSYEKL. The CDR3 protein is CASSQVGALYQETQYF. CDR3 sequence (DNA): TGCGCCAGCAGCCAAGTCGGGGCTTTGTACCAAGAGACCCAGTACTTC.

This clonotype was seen ten or more times. This rearrangement joins TRBV6-1 to TRBJ1-2, with D maybe TRBD1 (6 bases). The germline CDR1 and CDR2 sequences are MNHNS and SASEGT. V was trimmed by 10 bases and J by 2 bases, leaving 20 bases between them. The CDR3 is 15 residues long. CDR3 residues: CATDPKTGQNYGYTF. The CDR3 DNA reads as TGTGCCACCGATCCAAAGACAGGACAAAACTATGGCTACACCTTC.

This clonotype showed up many times. The CDR3 region is CSATRLAGSTDTQYF. CDR3 DNA sequence: TGCAGTGCTACCCGACTAGCGGGAAGCACAGATACGCAGTATTTT. The gene calls are TRBV20-1 and TRBJ2-3, with 11 nucleotides matching TRBD2. The CDR3 runs 15 residues. The V gene end was trimmed by 4 bases and the J gene end by 0 bases; junction bases not matched to a gene: 3. Germline CDR1 and CDR2: DFQATT and SNEGSKA (reference sequence).

A note on this clonotype: This likely comes from a read error, as the CDR3 has no conserved phenylalanine or tryptophan at its end. The chain couples TRBV7-2 to TRBJ1-5; no clear D gene. The CDR3 consists of 14 residues. From germline, CDR1 is SGHTA and CDR2 FQGNSA. Trimming removed 3 bases from V and 0 bases from J, with 6 bases in between. The CDR3 DNA reads as TGTGCCAGCAGCTTCGGGCTTAGCAATCAGCCCCAGCATCTT. Residues: CASSFGLSNQPQHL.

Comment on this clonotype: This could be a read error, since a much larger clone is one nucleotide away. The missing conserved phenylalanine or tryptophan at the end of this CDR3 makes a read error likely. The J gene is TRBJ2-3, the V gene TRBV7-2; D gene ambiguous. Germline loops: CDR1 SGHTA, CDR2 FQGNSA. The CDR3 runs to 11 residues. V lost 3 bases to trimming and J lost 2 bases, with 0 bases between them. Here the CDR3 reads CASSFTDTQYV. Written as DNA, the CDR3 is TGTGCCAGCAGCTTCACAGATACGCAGTATGTT.

This rearrangement joins TRBV6-5 to TRBJ1-6; D remains ambiguous. This CDR3 is built from 17 residues. From germline, CDR1 is MNHEY and CDR2 SVGAGI. The germline V and J ends were trimmed by 0 bases and 7 bases, with 16 bases remaining between them. The CDR3 DNA is TGTGCCAGCAGTTACTCTCTACCGGCAAGCATGAATTCACCCCTCCACTTT. This encodes CASSYSLPASMNSPLHF.

This rearrangement joins TRBV29-1 to TRBJ2-2; weak D call: TRBD2 (6 bases). The germline V gene has CDR1 SQVTM and CDR2 ANQGSEA. V dropped 6 bases and J dropped 6 bases, with 17 bases sitting between them. This CDR3 comprises 14 residues. CDR3 residues: CSVGLVGGPGELFF. CDR3 DNA sequence: TGCAGCGTGGGCCTCGTGGGAGGCCCCGGGGAGCTGTTTTTT.

This chain links TRBV7-9 with TRBJ2-3; D is unclear. Germline V lookup: CDR1 SEHNR, CDR2 FQNEAQ (reference sequence). V lost 0 bases, J lost 6 bases, and 13 bases lay in between. The CDR3 extends over 15 amino acids. The CDR3 DNA reads TGTGCCAGCAGCTTAGCCCAGGCGGAAGTTGATACGCAGTATTTT. This codes for CASSLAQAEVDTQYF.

With regard to this clonotype: The junction differs from germline at one of its ends, possibly a read error. This chain uses TRBV11-3 with TRBJ2-3; 8 bases match TRBD1. The germline gives CDR1 SGHNT, CDR2 YENEEA. The CDR3 runs to 15 residues. CDR3 DNA sequence: TGTGCCTGCAGCTTATCTTGGACAGGGCGGGATACGCAGTATTTT. Amino acids: CACSLSWTGRDTQYF. The variable domain in full, with the rest retrieved from reference TRBV11-3 and TRBJ2-3, is EAGVVQSPRYKIIEKKQPVAFWCNPISGHNTLYWYLQNLGQGPELLIRYENEEAVDDSQLPKDRFSAERLKGVDSTLKIQPAELGDSAVYLCACSLSWTGRDTQYFGPGTRLTVL.

Comments on this clonotype: A clone one base away is much larger, so this may be a read error. This chain joins TRBV7-6 and TRBJ1-5, with a tentative D call TRBD1 (5 bases). The CDR3 runs 16 residues. Germline V gene sequence: CDR1 SGHVS, CDR2 FNYEAQ. The DNA of the CDR3 is TGTGCCAGCAGCTTAGGTCTCGGGGGTCAAGGTCAGCCCCTGCATTTT. This encodes CASSLGLGGQGQPLHF.

This clonotype was found many times. This sequence joins TRBV6-5 and TRBJ1-3; TRBD1 matches 10 bases. V shed 2 bases, J shed 7 bases, and the junction held 8 bases outside the gene matches. Germline CDR1 and CDR2: MNHEY and SVGAGI. The CDR3 loop spans 16 amino acids. The CDR3 bases are TGTGCCAGCAGTTACGGGAGACAGGGGGCTAGGAACACCATATATTTT. Translation: CASSYGRQGARNTIYF.

A few counts support this clonotype. This rearrangement joins TRBV18 to TRBJ2-7; a weak D match, TRBD2 (6 bases). V gave up 5 bases and J gave up 7 bases, with 15 bases separating them. Looked up from germline, CDR1 is KGHSH and CDR2 is LQKENI. CDR3 length equals 13 residues. CDR3 sequence (DNA): TGTGCCAGCTCAGCCGGGACTCCTCCGGAGCAGTACTTC. Amino acids: CASSAGTPPEQYF.

This chain connects TRBV5-1 to TRBJ1-5; D is unresolved. This CDR3 is 13 amino acids long. Germline V gene data show CDR1 as SGHRS and CDR2 as YFSETQ. Trimming cost V 1 base and J 7 bases, with 9 bases left between them. The CDR3 is CASSLQIGQPQHF. The CDR3 DNA reads as TGCGCCAGCAGCTTGCAGATAGGCCAGCCCCAGCATTTT.

This clonotype came up many times. The V and J genes are TRBV4-3 and TRBJ2-3, with D hard to call. The CDR3 totals 14 residues. The ends were cut back, 2 bases at V and 2 bases at J, with 8 bases in the middle. Germline values: CDR1 LGHNA, CDR2 YSLEER. This CDR3 is CASSQYRTTDTQYF. CDR3 nucleotide sequence: TGCGCCAGCAGCCAATACCGGACCACAGATACGCAGTATTTT.

This sequence joins TRBV12-3 or TRBV12-4 and TRBJ1-6; D gene unclear. V dropped 5 bases and J dropped 3 bases, with 8 bases sitting between them. This CDR3 region has 14 residues. CDR3 sequence reads: CASSADSYNSPLHF. CDR3 DNA sequence: TGTGCCAGCAGTGCGGATAGCTATAATTCACCCCTCCACTTT.

Many counts were recorded for this clonotype. This chain connects TRBV20-1 to TRBJ1-2; no clear D. Trimming took 3 bases from V and 4 from J, leaving 6 bases between them. The germline V gene has CDR1 DFQATT and CDR2 SNEGSKA (reference sequence). The CDR3 has 11 residues. CDR3 nucleotides: TGCAGTGCTAGTTCAAGCTATGGCTACACCTTC. Translated, it gives CSASSSYGYTF.

There are a few counts of this clonotype. An end of the junction does not agree with germline; a read error may underlie this. The rearrangement links TRBV20-1 to TRBJ2-7, with D maybe TRBD2 (7 bases). The CDR3 is 15 amino acids. Germline V gene data show CDR1 as DFQATT and CDR2 as SNEGSKA (reference sequence). The CDR3, as DNA: TGCAGTGCCAGAGTCAGACGGGGGGCGGGATACGAGCAGTACTTC. Translated, it gives CSARVRRGAGYEQYF.